The clone carrying this T cell receptor (beta chain) was counted only a few times. Its antigen is currently unknown. Primers for the PCR totalled 60 Vbeta and 13 Jbeta. Here immunoSEQ multiplex PCR was the method, and the copy in TCRdb shows in-frame clones only, minus some. The top ten clones hold approximately 13% of a sample with 170,000 or so clones, roughly three quarters of them seen once. This sample is part of a study of cytomegalovirus exposure and HLA in healthy donors. Study-wide findings and caveats: A later analysis found most CMV-associated TCR beta chains apparently HLA-restricted. Some V segments, including TRBV6-2 and TRBV6-3, were excluded as indistinguishable.

Unrecorded immune exposure was likely among donors, who were nominally healthy when sampled. The V gene lost 3 bases and the J gene lost 5 bases, with 10 bases spanning the gap. This CDR3 is 13 amino acids long. CDR1 is SGHTA and CDR2 is FQGTGA in the germline V gene. The chain links TRBV7-3 to TRBJ2-5; D may be TRBD1 (5 bases). The sequenced sample was PBMCs. The sequence came from a woman in her forties or fifties in good health and CMV-seropositive. CDR3 DNA sequence: TGTGCCAGCAGCTTGGGGCCAGGGGAGACCCAGTACTTC. Translated, it gives CASSLGPGETQYF. The full variable domain, its missing parts supplied by reference TRBV7-3 and TRBJ2-5, is GAGVSQTPSNKVTEKGKYVELRCDPISGHTALYWYRQSLGQGPEFLIYFQGTGAADDSGLPNDRFFAVRPEGSVSTLKIQRTERGDSAVYLCASSLGPGETQYFGPGTRLLVL.